The sequence of this T cell receptor (beta chain) was determined in a study of immune evolution from preneoplasia to lung adenocarcinoma. Trimming removed 4 bases at V and 3 bases at J, with 15 bases between. This CDR3 is 15 amino acids long. The V gene's germline CDR1 is MNHNS and CDR2 SASEGT. Profiling relied on immunoSEQ multiplex PCR, and the TCRdb table lists in-frame clones only, not all of them. The table has about 26,000 clones, about two thirds seen once. The sequenced material came from FFPE invasive lung adenocarcinoma tissue. This chain links TRBV6-1 with TRBJ1-2; no definite D call. The sequence derives from a person aged 55 to 69 with invasive lung adenocarcinoma. Some clones in this sample may be carry-over from other donors' samples. The CDR3 DNA sequence: TGTGCCAGCAGTGCGGCGGACCCCCTCTACTATGGCTACACCTTC. Translated: CASSAADPLYYGYTF.